One sample yielded the 17 T cell receptor beta chains listed below, sequenced in a study of T cell responses to AZD1222 COVID-19 vaccine. Assay used: immunoSEQ multiplex PCR; TCRdb lists only in-frame clones, some missing. The data show 100,000 to 150,000 clones, with roughly 91% seen just once and approximately 0.98% held by the top ten. The sequences come from peripheral blood, collected 28 days after the second AZD1222 dose. These receptor sequences come from an adult who received the AZD1222 COVID-19 vaccine.

This chain joins TRBV5-3 and TRBJ1-2; D is unresolved. TRBV5-3 is marked as an open reading frame, function uncertain. CDR3 length equals 14 residues. V was clipped by 4 bases and J by 6 bases, with 16 bases between them. CDR3 loop: CARSRSRTADGYTF. The DNA of the CDR3 is TGTGCCAGAAGCCGGTCTCGGACGGCGGATGGCTACACCTTC.

V and J are TRBV19 and TRBJ2-1, with 9 bases identical to TRBD2. The J segment lost 4 bases and the V segment lost 3 bases, leaving 4 bases of the junction unmatched. The length of the CDR3 is 15 residues. Germline V gives CDR1 LNHDA, CDR2 SQIVND (reference sequence). The CDR3 bases are TGTGCCAGTAGTATTGGCAGCGGGAGGTACAATGAGCAGTTCTTC. Translating gives CASSIGSGRYNEQFF.

The table lists this clone with a few counts. V and J are TRBV15 and TRBJ1-4; D gene unclear. CDR3 size: 13 residues. Germline V lookup: CDR1 LNHNV, CDR2 YYDKDF (reference sequence). Trimming removed 4 bases at V and 7 bases at J, with 10 bases between. CDR3 nucleotide sequence: TGTGCCACCAGCAAACGGGCCTCTGAAAAACTGTTTTTT. Translated, it gives CATSKRASEKLFF.

The V gene is TRBV5-1, the J gene TRBJ2-1, with D possibly TRBD2 on 6 matching bases. Trimming took 7 bases from V and 1 from J, leaving 9 bases between them. The germline CDR1 and CDR2 sequences are SGHRS and YFSETQ. This CDR3 contains 13 residues. The CDR3 DNA sequence: TGCGCCAGCGGGGCGGGGTCCTACAATGAGCAGTTCTTC. Residues: CASGAGSYNEQFF.

The V gene is TRBV21-1, the J gene TRBJ2-1; the table's D call TRBD2 went unverified against the DNA. TRBV21-1 is termed a pseudogene. The CDR3 length is 17 residues. The CDR3 reads CASSKGMASGRATNWFF. CDR3 DNA: TGTGCCAGCAGCAAAGGCATGGCTAGCGGGAGGGCCACTAATTGGTTCTTC.

The CDR3 reads CASGRGRNTEAFF. The CDR3 DNA reads TGTGCTAGTGGCCGGGGACGTAACACTGAAGCTTTCTTT. The chain is built from TRBV12-5 and TRBJ1-1; D is perhaps TRBD1 (5 bases). The length of the CDR3 is 13 residues. The germline CDR1 and CDR2 sequences are LGHNT and FRNRAP. Trimming shortened V by 6 bases and J by 2 bases, and 10 bases separated the two germline ends.

The chain carries TRBV28 and TRBJ2-5; tentatively, D is TRBD1 (6 bases). V lost 6 bases and J lost 8, with 19 bases in between. The CDR3 is 14 residues long. Germline V gene data show CDR1 as MDHEN and CDR2 as SYDVKM. The CDR3 region has the DNA TGTGCCAGCAGCCCCCGGGACACGAGAGGCACCCAGTACTTC. Protein sequence: CASSPRDTRGTQYF.

V gene TRBV15 combines with J gene TRBJ1-3; D unresolved. Between the trimmed V and J ends, which lost 3 bases and 0 bases, there was a span of 9 bases. Per the germline V gene, CDR1 is LNHNV and CDR2 is YYDKDF (reference sequence). The CDR3 runs to 15 residues. The CDR3 loop is CATSSKAASGNTIYF. DNA for the CDR3: TGTGCCACCAGCAGTAAGGCAGCCTCTGGAAACACCATATATTTT.

This clone appeared a single time. The chain joins TRBV18 to TRBJ2-1; D is possibly TRBD1 (6 bases). Germline assignment: CDR1 KGHSH and CDR2 LQKENI. This CDR3 spans 15 amino acids. V lost 2 bases and J lost 7, with 15 bases in between. CDR3 region: CASSPGLRGINEQFF. DNA for the CDR3: TGTGCCAGCTCACCAGGACTGAGGGGGATTAATGAGCAGTTCTTC.

The rearrangement joins TRBV28 to TRBJ2-7, with D tentatively TRBD1 (6 bases). Germline CDR1 reads MDHEN; CDR2 reads SYDVKM. Trimming took off 4 bases at V and 0 bases at J, with 19 bases between the two ends. This CDR3 spans 17 amino acids. Here the CDR3 DNA reads TGTGCCAGCAGTTCAAACAGGGATCGGAAGGCCTCCTACGAGCAGTACTTC. Encoded protein: CASSSNRDRKASYEQYF.

The chain joins TRBV5-1 to TRBJ1-1; D is uncertain. The CDR3 length is 15 residues. Germline loops: CDR1 SGHRS, CDR2 YFSETQ. V was shortened by 0 bases and J by 1 base, with 10 bases between the two germline ends. CDR3 in DNA: TGCGCCAGCAGCTTGGTGGGCGGGGAGAACACTGAAGCTTTCTTT. Translation: CASSLVGGENTEAFF.

The V call is TRBV3-1 (or the pseudogene TRBV3-2), the J call TRBJ1-1, with D perhaps TRBD1 (5 bases). The CDR3 length is 12 residues. Germline CDR1 and CDR2: LGHDT and YNNKEL (reference sequence). Trimming shortened V by 2 bases and J by 11 bases, and 12 bases separated the two germline ends. The CDR3 loop reads CASSQWGEGAFF. CDR3 bases: TGTGCCAGCAGCCAATGGGGCGAGGGGGCTTTCTTT.

V usage is TRBV18 and J usage is TRBJ2-7, with unresolved D. Per the germline V gene, CDR1 is KGHSH and CDR2 is LQKENI. This CDR3 contains 11 residues. The germline V and J ends were trimmed by 4 bases and 3 bases, with 4 bases remaining between them. CDR3 bases: TGTGCCAGCTCACTTGGCTACGAGCAGTACTTC. It encodes CASSLGYEQYF.

The chain uses TRBV7-2 and TRBJ2-7; D is undetermined. The germline V and J ends were trimmed by 5 bases and 6 bases, with 11 bases remaining between them. CDR1 SGHTA and CDR2 FQGNSA come from the germline V gene. This CDR3 has 12 amino acids. CDR3 in amino acids: CASSSQGGEQYF. CDR3 DNA: TGTGCCAGCAGCAGTCAAGGCGGCGAGCAGTACTTC. The whole variable domain, remainder taken from reference TRBV7-2 and TRBJ2-7, is GAGVSQSPSNKVTEKGKDVELRCDPISGHTALYWYRQSLGQGLEFLIYFQGNSAPDKSGLPSDRFSAERTGGSVSTLTIQRTQQEDSAVYLCASSSQGGEQYFGPGTRLTVT.

The V gene is TRBV29-1, the J gene TRBJ2-7; D is unclear. CDR3 size: 12 residues. Trimming pared 4 bases from V and 2 bases from J, leaving 9 bases between. Germline V gene sequence: CDR1 SQVTM, CDR2 ANQGSEA. The CDR3 sequence is CSVAQAAYEQYF. CDR3 DNA: TGCAGCGTTGCTCAGGCTGCCTACGAGCAGTACTTC.

This clone has only one observation. The chain is built from TRBV5-1 and TRBJ1-1, with D unresolved. Germline V gene lookup returns CDR1 SGHRS and CDR2 YFSETQ. Trimming took 0 bases from V and 5 from J, leaving 14 bases between them. The CDR3 length is 15 residues. As DNA, the CDR3 is TGCGCCAGCAGCTTGGAACAGAGGAGACGAACTGAAGCTTTCTTT. Encoded protein: CASSLEQRRRTEAFF.

The V and J genes are TRBV7-9 and TRBJ2-5; 8 bases fit TRBD2. This CDR3 comprises 13 residues. The V gene's germline CDR1 is SEHNR and CDR2 FQNEAQ (reference sequence). V was clipped by 11 bases and J by 2 bases; unmatched bases: 7. The CDR3 DNA follows: TGTGCCGGTCTGGCGGGAGGTCAAGAGACCCAGTACTTC. Protein sequence: CAGLAGGQETQYF.